Sequencing of this TCR beta chain was carried out in a study of metastatic and nonmetastatic thyroid tumors. Treatment of any kind had been given to no patient before thyroid surgery. TCRdb re-clonotyped the PCR reads via MiXCR. The data hold about 92,000 clones, with more than 13% observed a single time. This clone was detected many times. The sequencing sample was made of blood. The TCR was taken from a female donor with papillary thyroid cancer or a benign thyroid nodule (not recorded which). Some clones in this sample may be carry-over from other donors' samples.

Written as DNA, the CDR3 is TGTGCCAGCAGTTACCTGGGGGAAGCCCAGGAAGCTTTCTTT. Translating it yields CASSYLGEAQEAFF. The chain uses TRBV6-6 and TRBJ1-1, with D possibly being TRBD1 (5 bases). Germline values: CDR1 MNHNY, CDR2 SVGAGI (reference sequence). The CDR3 is 14 amino acids. Between the trimmed V and J ends, which lost 2 bases and 8 bases, there was a span of 15 bases.